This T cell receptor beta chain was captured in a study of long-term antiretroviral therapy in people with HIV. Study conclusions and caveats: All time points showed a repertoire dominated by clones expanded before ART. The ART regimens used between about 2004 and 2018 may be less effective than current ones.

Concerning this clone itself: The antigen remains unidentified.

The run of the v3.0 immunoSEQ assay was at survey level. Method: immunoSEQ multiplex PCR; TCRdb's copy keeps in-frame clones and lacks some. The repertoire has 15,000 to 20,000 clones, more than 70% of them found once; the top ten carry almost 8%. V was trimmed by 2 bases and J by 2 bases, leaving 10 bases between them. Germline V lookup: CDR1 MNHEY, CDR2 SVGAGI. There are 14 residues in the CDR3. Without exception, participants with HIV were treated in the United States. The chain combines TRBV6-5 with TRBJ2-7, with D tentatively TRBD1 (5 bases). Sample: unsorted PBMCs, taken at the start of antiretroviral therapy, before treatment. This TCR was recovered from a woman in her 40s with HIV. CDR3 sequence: CASSYIGRAYEQYF. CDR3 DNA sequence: TGTGCCAGCAGTTACATCGGCAGGGCCTACGAGCAGTACTTC.